The source of this TCR beta chain is a study of blood T cell repertoires in COVID-19. About the study: Samples taken during acute and convalescent COVID-19 were collected in the United States, Italy and Spain.

TCRdb's table, derived via immunoSEQ multiplex PCR, lists solely in-frame clones and lacks some. The profile shows approximately 150,000 clones, roughly 85% of them singletons. Germline loops: CDR1 SGHTA, CDR2 FQGNSA. The CDR3 runs 18 residues. Trimming cost V 3 bases and J 6 bases; bases outside gene matches: 13. This receptor was obtained from a human donor with acute or convalescent COVID-19. The donor label of this sample is uncertain. The sequenced material came from peripheral blood. The chain carries TRBV7-2 and TRBJ2-2; 10 nucleotides match TRBD2. The CDR3 DNA follows: TGTGCCAGCAGCTTTCAAAATCTAGCGGGAGTAATATCCGGGGAGCTGTTTTTT. Translated, it gives CASSFQNLAGVISGELFF.